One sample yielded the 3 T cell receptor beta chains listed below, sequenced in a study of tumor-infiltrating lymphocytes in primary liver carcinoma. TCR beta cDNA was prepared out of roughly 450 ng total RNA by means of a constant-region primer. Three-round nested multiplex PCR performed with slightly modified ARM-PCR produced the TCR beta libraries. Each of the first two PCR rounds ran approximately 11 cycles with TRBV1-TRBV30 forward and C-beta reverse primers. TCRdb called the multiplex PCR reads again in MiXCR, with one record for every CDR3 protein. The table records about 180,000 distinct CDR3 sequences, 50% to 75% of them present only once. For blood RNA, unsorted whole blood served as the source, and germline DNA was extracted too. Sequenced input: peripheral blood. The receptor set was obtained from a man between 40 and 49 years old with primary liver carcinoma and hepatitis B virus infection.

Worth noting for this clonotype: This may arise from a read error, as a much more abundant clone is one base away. CDR3 DNA sequence: TGTGCCAGCAGCCCGAGACTCCAAGAGACCCAGTACTTC. Its protein is CASSPRLQETQYF. The V gene is TRBV11-2, the J gene TRBJ2-5; D gene ambiguous. The CDR3 runs 13 residues. The V and J ends lost 5 bases and 1 base respectively, with 8 bases between them. The V gene's germline CDR1 is SGHAT and CDR2 FQNNGV.

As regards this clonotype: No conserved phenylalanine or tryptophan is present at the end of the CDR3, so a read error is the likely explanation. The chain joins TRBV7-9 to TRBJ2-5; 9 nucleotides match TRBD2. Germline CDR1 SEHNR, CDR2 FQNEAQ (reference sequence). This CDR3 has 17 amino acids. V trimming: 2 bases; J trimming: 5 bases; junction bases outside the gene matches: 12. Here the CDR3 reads CASSLWGLAGSSETQYL. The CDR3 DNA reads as TGTGCCAGCAGCTTATGGGGCCTAGCGGGGTCCTCGGAGACCCAGTACCTC.

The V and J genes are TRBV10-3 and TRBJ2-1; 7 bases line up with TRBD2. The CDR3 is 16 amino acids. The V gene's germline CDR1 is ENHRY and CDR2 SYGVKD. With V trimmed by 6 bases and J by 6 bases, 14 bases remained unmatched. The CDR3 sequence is CAIRTLAATAGNEQFF. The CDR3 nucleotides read TGTGCCATCAGGACCCTAGCGGCTACGGCGGGCAATGAGCAGTTCTTC.